Sequencing of this T cell receptor beta chain was carried out in a study of blood T cells in healthy people across ages. A second PCR of roughly 7 to 11 cycles used a sample-barcoded 5' primer and a J-beta primer mix. A single record per CDR3 protein comes from TCRdb applying MiXCR to the 5' RACE reads. The table has some 890,000 distinct CDR3 sequences, around 29% seen once. Trimming took 4 bases from V and 7 from J, leaving 17 bases between them. There are 16 residues in the CDR3. CDR1 and CDR2 from the germline V gene are SGHVS and FQNEAQ. This sample was also put to use in a study of T cells of mothers and their children.

This clonotype originated in a woman aged 40 to 50 in good health. The chain couples TRBV7-8 to TRBJ1-6, with D possibly matching TRBD1 (5 bases). The specimen sequenced was blood. The CDR3 sequence is CASSSGEGGLNSPLHF. Written as DNA, the CDR3 is TGTGCCAGCAGCTCGGGGGAGGGCGGGTTAAATTCACCCCTCCACTTT. Full variable domain (rest looked up from reference TRBV7-8 and TRBJ1-6): GAGVSQSPRYKVAKRGQDVALRCDPISGHVSLFWYQQALGQGPEFLTYFQNEAQLDKSGLPSDRFFAERPEGSVSTLKIQRTQQEDSAVYLCASSSGEGGLNSPLHFGNGTRLTVT.